These T cell receptor beta chains were read from a single sample in a study of blood T cell repertoires in COVID-19. Profiled with immunoSEQ multiplex PCR; TCRdb holds only in-frame clones, not every one. The table has tens of thousands of clones, about 81% seen once; the top ten hold about 13%. Sequenced sample: peripheral blood. Source of these receptors: a human donor in a cohort sampled during active COVID-19. The CDR3 runs from the conserved cysteine through the conserved F or W. The order of the fields is D gene, J gene, clone size, V gene, CDR3 DNA, CDR3 protein. The D gene is left open where the match is weak. Rows give clone size only sometimes, using once, few, many, or a class for an expanded clone.

. | TRBJ1-1 | . | TRBV27 | TGTGCCAGCAGTTTCACAGGGATCTCTGAAGCTTTCTTT | CASSFTGISEAFF
. | TRBJ2-1 | . | TRBV5-1 | TGCGCCAGCAGCTTATCGACTACTTACAATGAGCAGTTCTTC | CASSLSTTYNEQFF
TRBD2 | TRBJ2-7 | . | TRBV6-5 | TGTGCCAGCAGCCGTACTAGCGGGGGGGCTAACGAGCAGTACTTC | CASSRTSGGANEQYF
TRBD1 | TRBJ1-4 | . | TRBV18 | TGTGCCAGCTCACCCGTACAGGGGGCGGATGAAAAACTGTTTTTT | CASSPVQGADEKLFF
TRBD1 | TRBJ1-2 | . | TRBV14 | TGTGCCAGCAGCCGAGGGGGCGCGGGTGGCTACACCTTC | CASSRGGAGGYTF
TRBD1 | TRBJ1-2 | . | TRBV28 | TGTGCCAGCAGTTCCACCGGGACAGCTAACTATGGCTACACCTTC | CASSSTGTANYGYTF
. | TRBJ1-2 | . | TRBV27 | TGTGCCAGCAGTTTCAATAACTATGGCTACACCTTC | CASSFNNYGYTF
TRBD2 | TRBJ2-3 | . | TRBV11-2 | TGTGCCAGCAGCTTTAGCGGGAGCACAGATACGCAGTATTTT | CASSFSGSTDTQYF
TRBD1 | TRBJ1-2 | . | TRBV27 | TGTGCCAGCAGTCCTCGGGACAGGGCTTGGTATGGCTACACCTTC | CASSPRDRAWYGYTF
TRBD1 | TRBJ2-7 | . | TRBV7-2 | TGTGCCAGCAGCTACGGGGGACAGGGGGCCTACGAGCAGTACTTC | CASSYGGQGAYEQYF
. | TRBJ2-1 | once | TRBV21-1 | TGTGCCAGCCCCGGGACAGGAGACTACAATGAGCAGTTCTTC | CASPGTGDYNEQFF
TRBD1 | TRBJ1-1 | few | TRBV6-5 | TGTGCCAGCAGAATAGGACAGGGGACTTCTGAAGCTTTCTTT | CASRIGQGTSEAFF
TRBD2 | TRBJ2-1 | . | TRBV9 | TGTGCCAGCACGCGACTAGCGGGGGGCTTATCGAATGAGCAGTTCTTC | CASTRLAGGLSNEQFF
TRBD2 | TRBJ2-3 | . | TRBV29-1 | TGCAGCGTCCGCACTAGCGGGGTTAAGGCAGATACGCAGTATTTT | CSVRTSGVKADTQYF
. | TRBJ1-2 | . | TRBV7-2 | TGTGCCGGCAGCTTGGGCAGGAACTATGGCTACACCTTC | CAGSLGRNYGYTF
TRBD2 | TRBJ2-3 | . | TRBV6-2/TRBV6-3 | TGTGCCAGCAGTTATGGGGCGGGGGGGCCGGCAGATACGCAGTATTTT | CASSYGAGGPADTQYF
. | TRBJ1-6 | few | TRBV2 | TGTGCCAGCAGTCCACAGAATTCACCCCTCCACTTT | CASSPQNSPLHF
. | TRBJ2-6 | . | TRBV4-3 | TGCGCCAGCAGCCAAGGCAGGGCTGGGGCCAACGTCCTGACTTTC | CASSQGRAGANVLTF
TRBD1 | TRBJ1-1 | . | TRBV3-1/TRBV3-2 | TGTGCCAGCAGCCATCACCCCGGACAGGGGGGATCCGAAGCTTTCTTT | CASSHHPGQGGSEAFF
. | TRBJ1-4 | . | TRBV3-1/TRBV3-2 | TGTGCCAGCAGCCAAGTCGTGAGTTTATCTGAAAAACTGTTTTTT | CASSQVVSLSEKLFF
TRBD1 | TRBJ2-6 | . | TRBV4-1 | TGCGCCAGCAGCCAATCCGGGACAGCCTCTGGGGCCAACGTCCTGACTTTC | CASSQSGTASGANVLTF
. | TRBJ2-1 | . | TRBV29-1 | TGCAGCGTTGGCGGGATGGTTCAGGGCAATGAGCAGTTCTTC | CSVGGMVQGNEQFF
TRBD1 | TRBJ1-6 | . | TRBV14 | TGTGCCAGCAGCTCCCAGGACAGGAATTCACCCCTCCACTTT | CASSSQDRNSPLHF
. | TRBJ1-2 | . | TRBV5-6 | TGTGCCAGCAGCTTTTCTTCAGGGGCCGGCTATGGCTACACCTTC | CASSFSSGAGYGYTF
TRBD1 | TRBJ1-2 | . | TRBV15 | TGTGCCACCAGCACTGGCCGGGACAGTGTTTCCTATGGCTACACCTTC | CATSTGRDSVSYGYTF
TRBD1 | TRBJ1-1 | . | TRBV2 | TGTGCCAGCAGTCTCCGGACAGGGACGGGGGAAGCTTTCTTT | CASSLRTGTGEAFF
. | TRBJ1-6 | . | TRBV6-5 | TGTGCCAGCAGTTACTTGCAGGGGAGATCACCCCTCCACTTT | CASSYLQGRSPLHF
. | TRBJ1-1 | . | TRBV11-2 | TGTGCCAGCAGCTCGCCGGGGGGCGGACCAGCCATGAACACTGAAGCTTTCTTT | CASSSPGGGPAMNTEAFF
TRBD1 | TRBJ2-5 | . | TRBV5-1 | TGCGCCAGCAGCTTGGCCGATGGACAGGGGCAAGAGACCCAGTACTTC | CASSLADGQGQETQYF
. | TRBJ1-2 | . | TRBV28 | TGTGCCGCCCTTGGGCAGGGCTATGGCTACACCTTC | CAALGQGYGYTF
. | TRBJ1-1 | . | TRBV7-6 | TGTGCCAGCAGCCATTCGACTGGAGGGTCATTCACTGAAGCTTTCTTT | CASSHSTGGSFTEAFF
TRBD1 | TRBJ1-2 | . | TRBV7-2 | TGTGCCAGCAGCTTAGCGTACGACAGGGGAGGTAATGGCTACACCTTC | CASSLAYDRGGNGYTF
. | TRBJ1-5 | few | TRBV28 | TGTGCCAGCAGTTATTCCGGTCTGTTGAACCAGCCCCAGCATTTT | CASSYSGLLNQPQHF
TRBD1 | TRBJ2-7 | . | TRBV5-6 | TGTGCCAGCAGCTTGCCGGGGACAGGTTCCTACGAGCAGTACTTC | CASSLPGTGSYEQYF
TRBD2 | TRBJ2-2 | . | TRBV2 | TGTGCCAGCAGTGGACTAGCGGGGGTATCCGGGGAGCTGTTTTTT | CASSGLAGVSGELFF
TRBD1 | TRBJ2-2 | . | TRBV11-3 | TGTGCCAGCAGCGGCCAGACAGGGGATTACACCGGGGAGCTGTTTTTT | CASSGQTGDYTGELFF
. | TRBJ2-7 | . | TRBV5-1 | TGCGCCAGCAGCTTGGGGCCCAACTACGAGCAGTACTTC | CASSLGPNYEQYF
TRBD1 | TRBJ1-2 | . | TRBV7-3 | TGTGCCAGCAGCTTAACGGGACAGGACTACTATGGCTACACCTTC | CASSLTGQDYYGYTF
. | TRBJ1-4 | . | TRBV7-9 | TGTGCCAGCAGCCGGCAGGGGAGGGGTGAAAAACTGTTTTTT | CASSRQGRGEKLFF
. | TRBJ2-2 | . | TRBV18 | TGTGCCAGCTCACACCGGACAGGGAGGGACGGGGAGCTGTTTTTT | CASSHRTGRDGELFF
. | TRBJ2-4 | . | TRBV3-1/TRBV3-2 | TGTGCCAGCAGCCAAGGAGATCGGCAGTACTTC | CASSQGDRQYF
TRBD2 | TRBJ2-3 | medium-sized | TRBV29-1 | TGCAGCGTGGGGACTAGCGGAGCCCTGGGGAATTTT | CSVGTSGALGNF
TRBD2 | TRBJ2-3 | . | TRBV19 | TGTGCCAGTAGTATTTACGGTACTAGCGGGGGGACAGATACGCAGTATTTT | CASSIYGTSGGTDTQYF
TRBD1 | TRBJ1-3 | few | TRBV4-3 | TGCGCCAGCAGCCAGAACTACAGGGGGAGCTCTGGAAACACCATATATTTT | CASSQNYRGSSGNTIYF
. | TRBJ1-6 | few | TRBV19 | TGTGCCAGTAGTATTTCAGGACAAGATAATTCACCCCTCCACTTT | CASSISGQDNSPLHF
. | TRBJ2-1 | once | TRBV15 | TGTGCCACCAGCAGAGGAGGGGAGCAGTTCTTC | CATSRGGEQFF
. | TRBJ2-3 | . | TRBV10-2 | TGCGCCAGCAGTGAAGGACTCCGCCTCGCAGATACGCAGTATTTT | CASSEGLRLADTQYF
. | TRBJ1-2 | . | TRBV7-2 | TGTGCCAGCAGCTTCCGGGACCAGGGGGGCTACACCTTC | CASSFRDQGGYTF
. | TRBJ2-7 | few | TRBV7-9 | TGTGCCAGCAGCCCTAGGGGCTACGAGCAGTACTTC | CASSPRGYEQYF
. | TRBJ1-2 | . | TRBV15 | TGTGCCACCAGCACCCCTATTTCAGGGCACTATGGCTACACCTTC | CATSTPISGHYGYTF
. | TRBJ1-5 | few | TRBV28 | TGTGCCACCGGCCGGAGGTGGCCCCAGCATTTT | CATGRRWPQHF
. | TRBJ1-2 | once | TRBV30 | TGTGCCTGGAGTGTGGCAGGAAACTATGGCTACACCTTC | CAWSVAGNYGYTF
. | TRBJ2-7 | . | TRBV27 | TGTGCCAGCAGTGTACAGGGAACCGAGCAGTACTTC | CASSVQGTEQYF
. | TRBJ1-6 | many | TRBV11-3 | TGTGCCAGCAGCTCAACTAAGAATTCACCCCTCCACTTT | CASSSTKNSPLHF
. | TRBJ1-2 | . | TRBV7-2 | TGTGCCAGCAGCAGGTCGGGGGGTTATGGCTACACCTTC | CASSRSGGYGYTF